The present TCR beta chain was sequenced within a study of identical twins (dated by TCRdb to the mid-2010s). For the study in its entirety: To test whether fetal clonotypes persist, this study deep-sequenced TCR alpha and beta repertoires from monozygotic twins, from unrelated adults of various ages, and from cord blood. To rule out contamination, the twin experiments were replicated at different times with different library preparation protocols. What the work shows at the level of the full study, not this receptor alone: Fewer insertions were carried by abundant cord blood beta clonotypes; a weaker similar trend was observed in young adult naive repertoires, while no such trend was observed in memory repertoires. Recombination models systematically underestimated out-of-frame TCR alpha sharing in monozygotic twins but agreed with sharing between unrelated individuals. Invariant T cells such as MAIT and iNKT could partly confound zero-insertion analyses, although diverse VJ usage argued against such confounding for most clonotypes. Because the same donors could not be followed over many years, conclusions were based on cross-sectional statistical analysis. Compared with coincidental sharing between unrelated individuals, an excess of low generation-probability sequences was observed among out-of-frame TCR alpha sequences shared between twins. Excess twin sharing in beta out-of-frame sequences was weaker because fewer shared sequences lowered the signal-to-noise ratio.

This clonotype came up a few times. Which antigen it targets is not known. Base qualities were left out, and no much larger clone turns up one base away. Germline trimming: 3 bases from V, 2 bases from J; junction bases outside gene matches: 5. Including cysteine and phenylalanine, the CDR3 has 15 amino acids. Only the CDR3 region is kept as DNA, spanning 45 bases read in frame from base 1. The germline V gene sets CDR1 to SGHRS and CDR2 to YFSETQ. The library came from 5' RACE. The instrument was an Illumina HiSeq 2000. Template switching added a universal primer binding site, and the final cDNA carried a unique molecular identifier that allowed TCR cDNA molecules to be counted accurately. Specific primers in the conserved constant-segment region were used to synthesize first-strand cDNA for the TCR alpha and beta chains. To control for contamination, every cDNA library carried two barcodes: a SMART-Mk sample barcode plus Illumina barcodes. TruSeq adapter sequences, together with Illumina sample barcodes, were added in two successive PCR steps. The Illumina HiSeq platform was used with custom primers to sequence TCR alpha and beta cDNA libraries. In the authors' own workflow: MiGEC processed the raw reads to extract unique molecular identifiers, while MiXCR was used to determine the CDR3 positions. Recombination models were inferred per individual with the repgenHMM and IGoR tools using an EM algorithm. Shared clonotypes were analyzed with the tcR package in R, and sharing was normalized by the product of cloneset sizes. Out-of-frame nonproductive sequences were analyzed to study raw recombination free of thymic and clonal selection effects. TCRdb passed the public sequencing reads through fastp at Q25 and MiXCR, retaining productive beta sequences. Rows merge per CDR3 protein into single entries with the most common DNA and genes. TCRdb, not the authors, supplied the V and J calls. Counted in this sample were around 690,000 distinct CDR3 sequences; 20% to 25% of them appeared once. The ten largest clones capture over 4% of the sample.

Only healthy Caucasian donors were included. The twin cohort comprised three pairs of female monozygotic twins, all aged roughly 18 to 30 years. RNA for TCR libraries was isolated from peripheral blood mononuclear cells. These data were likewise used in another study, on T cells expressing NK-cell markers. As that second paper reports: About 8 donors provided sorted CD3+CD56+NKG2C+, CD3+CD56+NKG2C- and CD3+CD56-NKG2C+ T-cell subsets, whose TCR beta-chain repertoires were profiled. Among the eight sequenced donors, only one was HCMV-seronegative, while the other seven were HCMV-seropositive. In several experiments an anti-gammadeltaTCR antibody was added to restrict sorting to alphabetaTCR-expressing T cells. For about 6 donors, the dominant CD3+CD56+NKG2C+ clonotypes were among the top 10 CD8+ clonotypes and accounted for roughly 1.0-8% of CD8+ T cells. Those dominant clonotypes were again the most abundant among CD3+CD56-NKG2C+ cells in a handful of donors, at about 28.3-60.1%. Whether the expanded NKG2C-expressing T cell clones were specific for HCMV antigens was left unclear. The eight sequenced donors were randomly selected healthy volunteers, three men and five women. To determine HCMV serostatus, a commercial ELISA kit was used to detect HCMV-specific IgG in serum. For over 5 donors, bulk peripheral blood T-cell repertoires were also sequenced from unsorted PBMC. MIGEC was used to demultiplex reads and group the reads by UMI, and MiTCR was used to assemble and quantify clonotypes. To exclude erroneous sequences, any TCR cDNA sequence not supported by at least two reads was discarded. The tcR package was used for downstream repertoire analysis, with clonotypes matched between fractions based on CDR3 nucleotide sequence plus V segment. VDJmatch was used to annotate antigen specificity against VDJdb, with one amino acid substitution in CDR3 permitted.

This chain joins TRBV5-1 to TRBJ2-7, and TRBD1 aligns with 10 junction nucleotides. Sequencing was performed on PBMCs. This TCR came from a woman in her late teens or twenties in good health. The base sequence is TGCGCCAGCAGCTCGGGACAGGGGCTCACCTACGAGCAGTACTTC. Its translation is CASSSGQGLTYEQYF.